These 18 T cell receptor beta chains were sequenced from one sample in a study of beta chain features in type 1 diabetes. These receptors are not linked to any known antigen. Sequenced material consisted of expressed TCRB transcripts (all of the isolated RNA was reverse transcribed). Some clones are missing from TCRdb's copy, which holds only in-frame ones; the method was immunoSEQ multiplex PCR. The sample holds about 150,000 clones, about 9.3% seen once. Study outcomes and limitations: Moderate but significant shortening of TCRB CDR3s was recorded in all four CD4+ subsets from Type 1 diabetes patients.

The sequencing sample was made of central memory CD4+ T cells from blood. These TCRs come from a man aged 30 to 45 with type 1 diabetes.

This clone has more than one count but fewer than ten. This sequence joins TRBV9 and TRBJ2-5, with 10 bases lining up with TRBD2. With V trimmed by 3 bases and J by 5 bases, 7 bases remained unmatched. The CDR3 is made up of 15 amino acids. The germline gives CDR1 SGDLS, CDR2 YYNGEE. The CDR3 bases are TGTGCCAGCAGCGGGAGCGGGAGGGCCTCGGAGACCCAGTACTTC. The encoded protein is CASSGSGRASETQYF.

J is TRBJ1-1 and V is TRBV6-6; D possibly corresponds to TRBD1 (5 bases). V gave up 10 bases and J gave up 3 bases, with 15 bases separating them. Per the germline V gene, CDR1 is MNHNY and CDR2 is SVGAGI (reference sequence). This CDR3 is built from 13 residues. In DNA form, the CDR3 reads TGTGCCACCGGGGGGAAAATGGACACTGAAGCTTTCTTT. This translates into CATGGKMDTEAFF.

This clone was seen a few times. The sample holds other DNA sequences that translate to the same CDR3. The chain couples TRBV5-4 to TRBJ1-2, with a weak D call TRBD1 (5 bases). Per the germline V gene, CDR1 is SGHNT and CDR2 is YYREEE (reference sequence). The V and J ends lost 3 bases and 4 bases respectively, with 7 bases between them. The CDR3 is 12 amino acids. The CDR3 nucleotides read TGTGCCAGCAGCTCAGACAGCTATGGCTACACCTTC. Translating gives CASSSDSYGYTF.

In this sample, this clone turned up a few times. The chain employs TRBV5-4 and TRBJ2-7; 9 nucleotides agree with TRBD2. Trimming removed 5 bases from V and 2 bases from J; junction bases left unmatched: 8. CDR3 size: 15 residues. The germline gives CDR1 SGHNT, CDR2 YYREEE (reference sequence). CDR3 amino acids: CASSSGGGATYEQYF. DNA for the CDR3: TGTGCCAGCAGTTCGGGCGGGGGGGCCACCTACGAGCAGTACTTC.

This clone was observed a handful of times. The V and J genes are TRBV28 and TRBJ2-1; TRBD2 matches 8 bases. The CDR3 extends over 15 amino acids. Unmatched junction bases numbered 8, after V lost 4 bases and J lost 6 bases. The germline V gene has CDR1 MDHEN and CDR2 SYDVKM. For the CDR3, the DNA is TGTGCCAGCAGTTCGCCAGGGGCGGGGGGCAATGAGCAGTTCTTC. The encoded protein is CASSSPGAGGNEQFF.

The chain is built from TRBV2 and TRBJ2-5, with 8 bases fitting TRBD1. This CDR3 is built from 12 residues. V shed 5 bases and J 5 bases; nucleotides not matched to a gene: 1. CDR1 is SNHLY, CDR2 FYNNEI, per germline. For the CDR3, the DNA is TGTGCCAGCAGTAACAGGGGGGAGACCCAGTACTTC. Residues: CASSNRGETQYF.

In this sample, this clone turned up once. The V call is TRBV7-2, the J call TRBJ2-1, with 9 positions matching TRBD2. CDR1 and CDR2 (germline): SGHTA, FQGNSA. CDR3 length: 16 residues. Trimming cost V 5 bases and J 4 bases; bases outside gene matches: 9. CDR3 loop: CASSPVGLAGYNEQFF. CDR3 nucleotides: TGTGCCAGCAGCCCAGTCGGGCTAGCGGGATACAATGAGCAGTTCTTC.

This sequence joins TRBV28 and TRBJ2-3, with a tentative D call TRBD1 (6 bases). CDR1 and CDR2 (germline): MDHEN, SYDVKM. The CDR3 has 13 residues. V was cut by 7 bases and J by 4 bases, with 12 bases left in between. The CDR3 nucleotides are TGTGCCAGCAAGGGACATATGGCAGATACGCAGTATTTT. Its translation is CASKGHMADTQYF.

V is TRBV7-9 and J is TRBJ2-3; 7 bases fit TRBD2. V lost 0 bases and J lost 3; bases outside the gene matches: 3. This CDR3 has 15 amino acids. In germline, CDR1 is SEHNR, CDR2 FQNEAQ (reference sequence). The CDR3 DNA is TGTGCCAGCAGCTTAGCGCCGGGGGGAACAGATACGCAGTATTTT. Translated: CASSLAPGGTDTQYF.

This clone has a handful of counts. The chain recombines TRBV2 with TRBJ1-1; no clear D. The germline V and J ends were trimmed by 1 base and 5 bases, with 11 bases remaining between them. The CDR3 loop spans 14 amino acids. Germline V gives CDR1 SNHLY, CDR2 FYNNEI. The CDR3 DNA reads TGTGCCAGCAGTGAAGAGGGAGTAGGGACTGAAGCTTTCTTT. The encoded protein is CASSEEGVGTEAFF.

This clone has just a few counts. The chain recombines TRBV29-1 with TRBJ2-5; tentatively, D is TRBD1 (5 bases). In germline, CDR1 is SQVTM, CDR2 ANQGSEA. CDR3 length: 14 residues. The germline V and J ends were trimmed by 5 bases and 7 bases, with 20 bases remaining between them. The CDR3 DNA reads TGCAGCGTTAAGGGTTCCGGACAAGCCGGGACCCAGTACTTC. It is translated as CSVKGSGQAGTQYF.

The V and J genes are TRBV19 and TRBJ2-6; no firm D call. The CDR3 contains 16 residues. Trimming removed 1 base from V and 2 bases from J, with 9 bases in between. Germline V gives CDR1 LNHDA, CDR2 SQIVND (reference sequence). CDR3 DNA: TGTGCCAGTAGTATAGTTGCGTCGGCTGGGGCCAACGTCCTGACTTTC. Its protein product is CASSIVASAGANVLTF.

This chain links TRBV11-1 with TRBJ2-7, with D tentatively TRBD1 (5 bases). CDR3 length: 13 amino acids. Germline V gene lookup returns CDR1 SGHAT and CDR2 FQDESV (reference sequence). Trimming took 5 bases from V and 1 from J, leaving 9 bases between them. The CDR3 nucleotides read TGTGCCAGCAGCGGGGCCGGGTCCTACGAGCAGTACTTC. Encoded protein: CASSGAGSYEQYF. The full variable domain, in which reference TRBV11-1 and TRBJ2-7 provide the parts outside the CDR3, is EAEVAQSPRYKITEKSQAVAFWCDPISGHATLYWYRQILGQGPELLVQFQDESVVDDSQLPKDRFSAERLKGVDSTLKIQPAELGDSAMYLCASSGAGSYEQYFGPGTRLTVT.

The table lists this clone with a few counts. This chain links TRBV2 with TRBJ2-2; unclear D gene. The CDR3 has 13 residues. Germline assignment: CDR1 SNHLY and CDR2 FYNNEI. V was clipped by 7 bases and J by 3 bases, with 9 bases between them. DNA of the CDR3: TGTGCCAGCACGAGAACGGACACCGGGGAGCTGTTTTTT. It specifies CASTRTDTGELFF.

The chain couples TRBV7-9 to TRBJ2-5; TRBD2 matches 11 bases. V lost 1 base and J lost 11; bases outside the gene matches: 3. Germline CDR1 reads SEHNR; CDR2 reads FQNEAQ (reference sequence). The CDR3 sequence is 13 residues long. CDR3 coding DNA: TGTGCCAGCAGCTTAGGACTAGCGGGGCTGCAGTACTTC. Protein sequence: CASSLGLAGLQYF.

This chain joins TRBV28 and TRBJ1-1; unclear D gene. V was clipped by 7 bases and J by 3 bases, with 15 bases between them. CDR1 is MDHEN, CDR2 SYDVKM, per germline. This CDR3 is 14 amino acids long. The DNA of the CDR3 is TGTGCCAGCACCGTGGGAGGCTCGCACACTGAAGCTTTCTTT. Residues: CASTVGGSHTEAFF.

This clone has just a few counts. The chain combines TRBV2 with TRBJ2-5, with 7 bases lining up with TRBD1. The CDR3 covers 17 residues. V gave up 4 bases and J gave up 5 bases; unmatched junction bases: 16. The germline gives CDR1 SNHLY, CDR2 FYNNEI. Here the CDR3 DNA reads TGTGCCAGCAGTGCCGAGGATTTAAGACAGGGTCTGGAGACCCAGTACTTC. Protein: CASSAEDLRQGLETQYF.

The V and J genes are TRBV2 and TRBJ1-5; D might be TRBD1 (5 bases). The CDR3 covers 14 residues. Germline values: CDR1 SNHLY, CDR2 FYNNEI. V dropped 5 bases and J dropped 1 base, with 9 bases sitting between them. CDR3 region: CASSSQGSNQPQHF. The CDR3 nucleotides read TGTGCCAGCAGTTCTCAGGGCAGCAATCAGCCCCAGCATTTT. Filled out from reference TRBV2 and TRBJ1-5, the complete variable domain reads EPEVTQTPSHQVTQMGQEVILRCVPISNHLYFYWYRQILGQKVEFLVSFYNNEISEKSEIFDDQFSVERPDGSNFTLKIRSTKLEDSAMYFCASSSQGSNQPQHFGDGTRLSIL.